The clone carrying this T cell receptor beta chain was counted many times. The sample originates from a study of neurological immune-mediated disorders. The CDR3 is made up of 14 amino acids. Trimming removed 1 base at V and 0 bases at J, with 8 bases between. The V gene's germline CDR1 is SGHRS and CDR2 YFSETQ. Whenever a sequencing run was performed, it yielded over 190 million TCR-beta sequences from 15-18 subjects. TCRdb reanalysed the 5' RACE reads using MiXCR and keeps one entry per CDR3 protein. The sample has about 22,000 distinct CDR3 sequences, about 10% seen once; the top ten hold less than 25%.

V usage is TRBV5-1 and J usage is TRBJ2-7; D perhaps matches TRBD2 (5 bases). The sequenced sample consisted of PBMCs. The clonotype originates from a woman aged 60-70 years with HTLV-1-associated myelopathy (HAM/TSP). This chain's CDR3 is CASSLSGLSYEQYF. The DNA for the CDR3 is TGCGCCAGCAGCTTGAGCGGCCTCTCCTACGAGCAGTACTTC.